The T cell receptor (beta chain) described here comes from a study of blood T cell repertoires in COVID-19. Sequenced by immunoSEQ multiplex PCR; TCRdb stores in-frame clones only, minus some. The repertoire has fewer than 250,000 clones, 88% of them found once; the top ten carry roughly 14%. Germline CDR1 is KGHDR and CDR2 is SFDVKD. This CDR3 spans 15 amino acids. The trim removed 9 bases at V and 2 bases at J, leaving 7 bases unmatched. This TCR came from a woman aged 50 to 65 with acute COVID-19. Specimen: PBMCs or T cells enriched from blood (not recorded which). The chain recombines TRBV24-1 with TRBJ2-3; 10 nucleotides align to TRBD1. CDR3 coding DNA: TGTGCCACCCGACAGGGGGCCGGACCCACAGATACGCAGTATTTT. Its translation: CATRQGAGPTDTQYF.